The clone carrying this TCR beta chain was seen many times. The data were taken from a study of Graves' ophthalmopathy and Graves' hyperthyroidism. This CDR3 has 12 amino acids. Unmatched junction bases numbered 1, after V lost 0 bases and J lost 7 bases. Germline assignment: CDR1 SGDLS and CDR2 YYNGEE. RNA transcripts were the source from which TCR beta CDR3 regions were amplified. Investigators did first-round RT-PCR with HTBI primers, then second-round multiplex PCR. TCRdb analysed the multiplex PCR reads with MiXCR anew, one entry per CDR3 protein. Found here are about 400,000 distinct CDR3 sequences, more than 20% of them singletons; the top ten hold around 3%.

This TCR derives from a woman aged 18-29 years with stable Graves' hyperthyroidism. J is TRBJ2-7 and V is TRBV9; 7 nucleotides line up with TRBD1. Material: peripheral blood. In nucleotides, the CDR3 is TGTGCCAGCAGCGTAGAGGGGGCAGAGCAGTACTTC. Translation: CASSVEGAEQYF.